The 24 T cell receptor beta chains reported below all come from one sample, sequenced in a study of human T cells and chemical hapten exposure. Noted time point: pre-sensitization, week 0. The sample's treatment: therapeutic diphenylcyclopropenone sensitization with weekly scalp DPC. MiXCR was run by TCRdb on the RACE reads, yielding one entry per CDR3 protein. The sample holds around 300,000 distinct CDR3 sequences, about 5% seen once. This sample comprised whole blood, obtained in connection with sensitization to the hapten diphenylcyclopropenone (DPC). The receptors derive from a woman aged 18-30 years with alopecia areata. Some clones in this sample may be carry-over from other donors' samples.

The chain has TRBV6-2 or TRBV6-3 and TRBJ1-5, with D perhaps TRBD1 (5 bases). Germline V gene lookup returns CDR1 MNHEY and CDR2 SVGEGT. V was pared by 7 bases and J by 1 base, with 11 bases between. CDR3 length: 14 residues. In nucleotides, the CDR3 is TGTGCCAGCACCCTAAGACAGAGCAATCAGCCCCAGCATTTT. Protein: CASTLRQSNQPQHF.

This clonotype was detected ten times or more. This chain joins TRBV12-3 or TRBV12-4 and TRBJ2-3, with 7 positions matching TRBD1. The CDR3 has 15 residues. V trimming: 5 bases; J trimming: 4 bases; junction bases outside the gene matches: 9. Here the CDR3 reads CASSHWDGQADTQYF. The CDR3 region has the DNA TGTGCCAGCAGTCACTGGGATGGACAGGCAGATACGCAGTATTTT.

The chain joins TRBV6-1 to TRBJ2-7; 9 nucleotides match TRBD1. The junction had 3 bases not matched to a gene; V was cut back by 3 bases and J by 0 bases. The germline V gene has CDR1 MNHNS and CDR2 SASEGT. This CDR3 is 15 amino acids long. CDR3 nucleotides: TGTGCCAGCAGTGATTCGACAGGGGGCTCCTACGAGCAGTACTTC. Translating it yields CASSDSTGGSYEQYF.

Concerning this clonotype: Being one base from a much bigger clone, this may be a read error. This likely comes from a read error, as the CDR3 has no conserved phenylalanine or tryptophan at its end. No DNA is shown, since the ends of the CDR3 on it are uncertain; the CDR3 is the one TCRdb lists. V usage is TRBV7-9 and J usage is TRBJ2-1; the table's D call, TRBD1, has no DNA check behind it. Ends included, the CDR3 has 12 residues. CDR1 and CDR2 (germline): SEHNR, FQNEAQ (reference sequence). CDR3 in amino acids: CASSTDIPRGFL.

A single count supports this clonotype. A much more abundant neighbour one base away suggests this may be a read error. The chain links TRBV3-1 to TRBJ2-7, with D maybe TRBD1 (6 bases). V was cut by 6 bases and J by 7 bases, with 10 bases left in between. Germline CDR1 and CDR2: LGHDT and YNNKEL (reference sequence). The CDR3 sequence is 11 residues long. The CDR3 sequence: CASREGDEQYF. The CDR3 nucleotides read TGTGCCAGCAGAGAGGGGGATGAGCAGTACTTC.

This clonotype has just a few counts. The chain employs TRBV5-4 and TRBJ1-2; 7 bases align to TRBD1. Germline CDR1 reads SGHNT; CDR2 reads YYREEE (reference sequence). Trimming took 5 bases from V and 8 from J; bases not matched to a gene: 24. The CDR3 consists of 18 residues. The CDR3 DNA follows: TGTGCCAGCAGTTACTCAATATTAAAGACAGGGAGCATGAGAGGCTACACCTTC. Translation gives CASSYSILKTGSMRGYTF.

This clonotype was detected ten times or more. The rearrangement links TRBV19 to TRBJ2-3; D is uncertain. The germline V gene encodes CDR1 LNHDA and CDR2 SQIVND (reference sequence). With 9 bases removed from V and 0 bases from J, the gap between germline ends came to 16 bases. This CDR3 spans 15 amino acids. CDR3 loop: CASTPVRSSTDTQYF. The CDR3 DNA sequence: TGTGCCAGCACCCCAGTACGCTCTAGCACAGATACGCAGTATTTT.

The chain is built from TRBV20-1 and TRBJ2-7; the D is unclear. Trimming stripped 2 bases from V and 0 bases from J, with 11 bases between. This CDR3 is built from 14 residues. Germline V lookup: CDR1 DFQATT, CDR2 SNEGSKA (reference sequence). The CDR3 region has the DNA TGCAGTGCTAGATACAGTTCTAGCTCCTACGAGCAGTACTTC. It is translated as CSARYSSSSYEQYF.

This clonotype showed up just a few times. This chain joins TRBV12-5 and TRBJ1-4, with a possible D match to TRBD1 (6 bases). Trimming cost V 3 bases and J 7 bases, with 18 bases left between them. The CDR3 spans 16 residues. Germline loops: CDR1 LGHNT, CDR2 FRNRAP. CDR3 protein: CASGFPALGGLEKLFF. The CDR3 DNA reads TGTGCTAGTGGTTTTCCAGCTTTGGGGGGGCTTGAAAAACTGTTTTTT.

In this sample, this clonotype turned up a few times. This rearrangement joins TRBV15 to TRBJ1-1; 10 nucleotides align to TRBD1. Germline-derived CDR1 and CDR2 are LNHNV and YYDKDF (reference sequence). The CDR3 is 18 residues long. The J segment lost 3 bases and the V segment lost 0 bases, leaving 10 bases of the junction unmatched. In DNA form, the CDR3 reads TGTGCCACCAGCAGAGAAAACACGGGACAGGGGATAGACACTGAAGCTTTCTTT. This translates into CATSRENTGQGIDTEAFF.

This clonotype was seen at least ten times. The chain recombines TRBV6-1 with TRBJ2-3; 9 nucleotides match TRBD1. This CDR3 is built from 15 residues. Trimming removed 6 bases from V and 4 bases from J; junction bases left unmatched: 8. Germline assignment: CDR1 MNHNS and CDR2 SASEGT. In nucleotides, the CDR3 is TGTGCCAGCAGAGGGTCCGGGACAGGGTCAGATACGCAGTATTTT. Translated: CASRGSGTGSDTQYF.

This clonotype showed up just a few times. The chain has TRBV4-3 and TRBJ1-2, with 7 bases that match TRBD1. Germline V CDR1 and CDR2: LGHNA, YSLEER. The CDR3 length is 18 residues. The ends lost 1 base at V and 3 bases at J; junction bases unmatched: 14. This chain's CDR3 is CASSQALLPPGTDYGYTF. The CDR3 coding sequence is TGCGCCAGCAGCCAAGCTCTTCTTCCTCCCGGGACAGACTATGGCTACACCTTC.

This clonotype has a count of ten or more. The chain is built from TRBV6-5 and TRBJ2-5, with D possibly being TRBD1 or TRBD2 (5 bases each). The ends were cut back, 3 bases at V and 1 base at J, with 15 bases in the middle. Germline V gene data show CDR1 as MNHEY and CDR2 as SVGAGI. The CDR3 totals 16 residues. The CDR3: CASSYVSGRSQETQYF. In DNA form, the CDR3 reads TGTGCCAGCAGTTATGTTTCAGGGAGATCCCAAGAGACCCAGTACTTC.

In this sample, this clonotype turned up many times. The chain uses TRBV9 and TRBJ2-3; the match to TRBD2 covers 9 bases. Trimming at V came to 0 bases and at J to 0 bases, leaving 2 bases not matched to a gene. Germline CDR1 is SGDLS and CDR2 is YYNGEE. This CDR3 is 16 amino acids long. CDR3 region: CASSVGLAASTDTQYF. The CDR3 coding sequence is TGTGCCAGCAGCGTAGGACTAGCGGCAAGCACAGATACGCAGTATTTT.

The CDR3 bases are TGTGCCAGCAGTTGGGGGTTCGGGGGAAGCATTCAGTACTTC. Its protein product is CASSWGFGGSIQYF. The chain recombines TRBV6-5 with TRBJ2-4; possible D gene TRBD2, 6 bases. Germline CDR1 and CDR2: MNHEY and SVGAGI. The CDR3 runs 14 residues. V was clipped by 4 bases and J by 9 bases, with 16 bases between them.

This clonotype has only a few counts. The chain joins TRBV9 to TRBJ2-3, with 13 bases identical to TRBD2. CDR3 length equals 16 residues. The germline V gene has CDR1 SGDLS and CDR2 YYNGEE. Unmatched junction bases numbered 7, after V lost 3 bases and J lost 6 bases. The CDR3 bases are TGTGCCAGCAGCGGTACTAGCGGGGGGGCACTGGATACGCAGTATTTT. Amino acids: CASSGTSGGALDTQYF.

In this sample, this clonotype turned up many times. The chain carries TRBV18 and TRBJ1-2; TRBD1 aligns across 9 bases. V shed 5 bases, J shed 5 bases, and the junction held 12 bases outside the gene matches. Germline loops: CDR1 KGHSH, CDR2 LQKENI. The CDR3 loop spans 16 amino acids. CDR3 sequence reads: CASSMGPGQGFYGYTF. As DNA, the CDR3 is TGTGCCAGCTCAATGGGGCCGGGACAGGGATTTTATGGCTACACCTTC.

This clonotype was seen more than once but under ten times. V usage is TRBV27 and J usage is TRBJ1-2; no clear D. V lost 0 bases and J 4 bases, leaving 6 bases between the germline ends. Germline assignment: CDR1 MNHEY and CDR2 SMNVEV (reference sequence). The CDR3 totals 13 residues. The CDR3 region has the DNA TGTGCCAGCAGTTTATCGCCCCGCTATGGCTACACCTTC. Protein product: CASSLSPRYGYTF.

V and J are TRBV7-2 and TRBJ2-3; 7 nucleotides line up with TRBD2. Unmatched junction bases numbered 9, after V lost 5 bases and J lost 1 base. The CDR3 runs 16 residues. Germline assignment: CDR1 SGHTA and CDR2 FQGNSA. The DNA of the CDR3 is TGTGCCAGCAGCGCGATGGACCTAGCGGGCACAGATACGCAGTATTTT. Amino acid sequence: CASSAMDLAGTDTQYF.

This clonotype was found a few times. The rearrangement links TRBV20-1 to TRBJ2-3, with 7 nucleotides matching TRBD2. The CDR3 runs to 16 residues. J lost 2 bases, V lost 1 base, and 9 bases had no gene match. Germline loops: CDR1 DFQATT, CDR2 SNEGSKA (reference sequence). The CDR3 spells CSARALAIWFTDTQYF. DNA for the CDR3: TGCAGTGCTAGAGCACTAGCGATTTGGTTCACAGATACGCAGTATTTT.

This clonotype was seen a few times. The V call is TRBV7-2, the J call TRBJ1-6, with 8 bases lining up with TRBD1. The CDR3 has 14 residues. Trimming took 5 bases from V and 10 from J; bases not matched to a gene: 7. Germline loops: CDR1 SGHTA, CDR2 FQGNSA. CDR3 coding DNA: TGTGCCAGCAGCGCGGACAGGGCAGGCTCACCCCTCCACTTT. Its protein is CASSADRAGSPLHF.

This clonotype appeared a few times. This chain uses TRBV6-2 or TRBV6-3 with TRBJ2-3; 10 bases match TRBD2. Germline lookup yields CDR1 MNHEY and CDR2 SVGEGT. The CDR3 contains 15 residues. Germline trimming cut 7 bases from V and 2 bases from J; bases unmatched to any gene: 6. The CDR3 DNA reads TGTGCCAGCACCACCGGACTAGCGGACACAGATACGCAGTATTTT. It codes for CASTTGLADTDTQYF.

This clonotype was observed a few times. This sequence joins TRBV5-4 and TRBJ2-7; TRBD2 agrees at 12 bases. Unmatched junction bases numbered 13, after V lost 4 bases and J lost 5 bases. Per germline, CDR1 SGHNT and CDR2 YYREEE (reference sequence). The CDR3 is 17 residues long. CDR3 coding DNA: TGTGCCAGCAGCCCACTGACTAGCGGGGGCCCTATAAACGAGCAGTACTTC. Protein sequence: CASSPLTSGGPINEQYF.

The CDR3 DNA reads as TGCAGTGCTAGAGATTCATGGTACACTGAAGCTTTCTTT. Translation gives CSARDSWYTEAFF. The chain has TRBV20-1 and TRBJ1-1, with D uncertain. V was pared by 0 bases and J by 3 bases, with 8 bases between. The CDR3 consists of 13 residues. In germline, CDR1 is DFQATT, CDR2 SNEGSKA (reference sequence).